This is a list of T cell receptor beta chains from one sample in a study of blood T cell repertoires in COVID-19. TCRdb's copy holds only in-frame clones and misses some; the assay was immunoSEQ multiplex PCR. The sample holds 100,000 to 150,000 clones, over 70% seen once. Material for sequencing was peripheral blood. The receptors come from a woman aged 50 to 60 with acute or convalescent COVID-19. CDR3s leave out the opening cysteine and the closing phenylalanine or tryptophan.

j_call,cdr3_length,v_call,cdr3_aa
TRBJ2-2,11,TRBV3-1/TRBV3-2,ASSLRGAGELF
TRBJ1-4,16,TRBV7-9,ASSHSVPNGGTNEKLF
TRBJ2-7,11,TRBV11-3,ASSSTGSYEQY
TRBJ1-1,12,TRBV20-1,SASNWHSGTEAF
TRBJ1-1,11,TRBV29-1,SVGRVLNTEAF
TRBJ1-2,13,TRBV18,ASSPSAGDNYGYT
TRBJ1-3,15,TRBV9,ASSVGTGISSGNTIY
TRBJ2-5,13,TRBV15,ATSTTHDKQETQY
TRBJ1-1,12,TRBV2,ASSETGSLTEAF
TRBJ2-1,12,TRBV24-1,ATSGLTGNDEQF
TRBJ2-7,10,TRBV5-1,ASSPRGYEQY
TRBJ1-1,12,TRBV27,ASSLLSMNTEAF
TRBJ2-1,11,TRBV18,ASSPPASAIQF
TRBJ2-5,12,TRBV25-1,ASSDATVQETQY
TRBJ2-1,14,TRBV7-9,ASSFTSGGQYNEQF
TRBJ1-1,13,TRBV18,ASSPPTGGKPEAF
TRBJ2-1,13,TRBV19,ASREGGRGYNEQF
TRBJ2-7,12,TRBV6-5,ASRRDSATYEQY
TRBJ1-2,12,TRBV6-5,ASILQQGPRGYT
TRBJ1-6,11,TRBV2,ASSGQGNSPLH
TRBJ1-2,12,TRBV9,ASSVGLMDYGYT
TRBJ2-1,11,TRBV7-9,ASSKQASDEQF
TRBJ2-5,13,TRBV5-5,ASSSLLQVGETQY
TRBJ2-7,13,TRBV7-8,ASSLRNVSPYEQY
TRBJ2-1,10,TRBV29-1,STETGYNEQF
TRBJ2-3,11,TRBV19,ASSKRTAGTLY
TRBJ1-3,15,TRBV4-2,ASSQVAGQGSGNTIY
TRBJ2-1,15,TRBV19,ASSITPLAGVNNEQF
TRBJ2-5,12,TRBV2,ASRLAGGGETQY
TRBJ1-1,12,TRBV28,ASSGSYRDTEAF
TRBJ2-2,11,TRBV5-4,ASSFGDLGELF
TRBJ1-1,11,TRBV6-2/TRBV6-3,ASSPYMNTEAF
TRBJ1-2,12,TRBV3-1/TRBV3-2,ASSQIPGSHGYT
TRBJ1-1,12,TRBV5-1,ASSLDRPNTEAF
TRBJ2-1,16,TRBV7-6,ASSLTVSGGSSYNEQF
TRBJ1-1,9,TRBV20-1,SAQLGAEAF
TRBJ1-1,14,TRBV5-6,ASSSGPGTGRTEAF
TRBJ1-3,11,TRBV10-2,ASSDLSGNTIY
TRBJ1-4,13,TRBV2,ASSGGGSADEKLF
TRBJ2-2,11,TRBV6-4,ASSDRSGGELF
TRBJ1-6,13,TRBV19,ASSIDWSRGSPLH
TRBJ1-1,14,TRBV27,ASSFLRTGMLTEAF
TRBJ2-1,15,TRBV4-1,ASSQDKTSGAYNEQF
TRBJ1-1,13,TRBV9,ASSVGGQGNTEAF
TRBJ1-6,10,TRBV21-1,AWGRAGSPLH
TRBJ1-4,11,TRBV2,ASRDRGPEKLF
TRBJ2-7,12,TRBV5-6,ASSLEGVTYEQY
TRBJ1-1,12,TRBV18,ASSPRDRWTEAF
TRBJ1-2,11,TRBV9,ASSGGQSYGYT
TRBJ2-3,17,TRBV10-1,ASSSTSGGEASLINTQY
TRBJ1-5,12,TRBV10-3,AISETGGNQPQH
TRBJ2-1,13,TRBV10-3,AISESTGGYNEQF
TRBJ1-5,12,TRBV15,ATSREGDRQPQH
TRBJ2-1,14,TRBV4-1,ASSPPRSSVYNEQF